This T cell receptor beta chain was profiled in a study of blood T cell repertoires in COVID-19. For the study at large: Material from acute and convalescent COVID-19 was sourced from the United States, Italy and Spain.

Produced via immunoSEQ multiplex PCR; TCRdb's table is partial and in-frame only. The sample lists some 370,000 clones; nearly 90% were seen once. Unmatched junction bases numbered 10, after V lost 6 bases and J lost 6 bases. The CDR3 loop spans 14 amino acids. CDR1 and CDR2 (germline): MNHEY, SVGAGI. This TCR was recovered from a man in his late teens or twenties with active or convalescent COVID-19. V usage is TRBV6-5 and J usage is TRBJ2-7; TRBD1 agrees at 8 bases. Material: peripheral blood. In nucleotides, the CDR3 is TGTGCCAGCAGCCGGACAGGGTCGGGTAGCGAGCAGTACTTC. Residues: CASSRTGSGSEQYF.